This T cell receptor (beta chain) derives from a study of CD8 T cells in Susac syndrome. This CDR3 spans 13 amino acids. CDR1 is GTSNPN and CDR2 is SVGIG in the germline V gene (reference sequence). Trimming shortened V by 1 base and J by 5 bases, and 11 bases separated the two germline ends. An amount of RNA that ranged from roughly 0.45 to 1 ug was reverse transcribed with random hexamers. From the immunoSEQ multiplex PCR reads, TCRdb called clonotypes with MiXCR, one entry per CDR3 protein. The sample lists about 150,000 distinct CDR3 sequences, roughly 95% occurring once. Sequenced sample: CD4+ T cells from PBMCs. This TCR was sampled from a human donor in good health. The J gene is TRBJ2-5, the V gene TRBV30; D tentatively reads TRBD1 or TRBD2 (6 bases each). In nucleotides, the CDR3 is TGTGCCTGGAGTGAGGGGGGTGGGGAGACCCAGTACTTC. The encoded protein is CAWSEGGGETQYF.